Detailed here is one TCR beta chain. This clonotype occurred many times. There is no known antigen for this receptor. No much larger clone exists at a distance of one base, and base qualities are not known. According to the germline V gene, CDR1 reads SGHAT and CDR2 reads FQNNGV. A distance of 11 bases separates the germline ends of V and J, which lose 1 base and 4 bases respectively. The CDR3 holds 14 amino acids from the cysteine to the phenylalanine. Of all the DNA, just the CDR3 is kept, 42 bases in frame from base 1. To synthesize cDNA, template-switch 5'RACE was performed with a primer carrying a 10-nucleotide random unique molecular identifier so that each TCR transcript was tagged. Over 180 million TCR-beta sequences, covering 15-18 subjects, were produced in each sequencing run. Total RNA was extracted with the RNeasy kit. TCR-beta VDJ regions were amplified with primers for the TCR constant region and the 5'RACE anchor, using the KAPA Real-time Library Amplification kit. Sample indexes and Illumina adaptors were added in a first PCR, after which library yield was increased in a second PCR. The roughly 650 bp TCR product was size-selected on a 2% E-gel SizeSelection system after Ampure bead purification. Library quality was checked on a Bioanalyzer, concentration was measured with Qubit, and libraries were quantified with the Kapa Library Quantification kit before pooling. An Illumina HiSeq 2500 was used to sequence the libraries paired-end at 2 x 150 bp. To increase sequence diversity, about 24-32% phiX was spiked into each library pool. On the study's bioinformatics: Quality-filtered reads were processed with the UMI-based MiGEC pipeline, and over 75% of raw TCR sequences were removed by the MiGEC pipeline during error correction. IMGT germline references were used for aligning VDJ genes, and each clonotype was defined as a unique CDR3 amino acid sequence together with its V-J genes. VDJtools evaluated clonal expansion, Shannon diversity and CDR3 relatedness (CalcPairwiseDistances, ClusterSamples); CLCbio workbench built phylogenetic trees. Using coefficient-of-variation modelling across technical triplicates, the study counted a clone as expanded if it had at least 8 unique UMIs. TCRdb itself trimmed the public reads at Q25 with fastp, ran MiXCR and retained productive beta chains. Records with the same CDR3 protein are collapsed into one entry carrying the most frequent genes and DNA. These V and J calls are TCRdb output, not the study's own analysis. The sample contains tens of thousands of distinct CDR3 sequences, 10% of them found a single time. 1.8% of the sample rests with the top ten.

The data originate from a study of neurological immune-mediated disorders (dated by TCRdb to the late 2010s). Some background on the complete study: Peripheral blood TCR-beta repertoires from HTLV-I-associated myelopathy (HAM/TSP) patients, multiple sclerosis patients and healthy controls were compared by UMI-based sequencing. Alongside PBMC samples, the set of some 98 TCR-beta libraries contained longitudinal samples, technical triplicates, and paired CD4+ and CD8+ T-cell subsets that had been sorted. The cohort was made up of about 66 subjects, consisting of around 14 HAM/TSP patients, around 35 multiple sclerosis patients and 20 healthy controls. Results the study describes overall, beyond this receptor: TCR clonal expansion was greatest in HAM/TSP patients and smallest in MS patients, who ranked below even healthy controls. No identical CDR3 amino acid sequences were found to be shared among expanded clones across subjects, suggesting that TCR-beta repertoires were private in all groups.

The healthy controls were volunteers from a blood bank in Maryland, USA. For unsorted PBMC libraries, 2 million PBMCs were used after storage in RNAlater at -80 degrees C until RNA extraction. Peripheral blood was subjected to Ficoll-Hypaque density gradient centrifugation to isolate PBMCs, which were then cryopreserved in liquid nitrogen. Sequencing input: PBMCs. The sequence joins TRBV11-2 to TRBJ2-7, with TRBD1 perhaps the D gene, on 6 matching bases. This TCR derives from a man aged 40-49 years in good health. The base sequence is TGTGCCAGCAGCTTAGTGGACAGCGTATACGAGCAGTACTTC. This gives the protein CASSLVDSVYEQYF.